This TCR beta chain derives from a study of patients and donors after allogeneic stem cell transplantation. Unmatched junction bases numbered 6, after V lost 7 bases and J lost 1 base. Germline lookup yields CDR1 ENHRY and CDR2 SYGVKD. The CDR3 contains 14 residues. Each CDR3 protein gets one entry after TCRdb re-called the RT-PCR reads with MiXCR. Among about a million distinct CDR3 sequences listed, about a sixth were seen once. The receptor was isolated from a human donor who was either an allogeneic HSCT recipient or a stem cell or donor lymphocyte infusion donor (not recorded which). It is not recorded whose cells these are; they may come from a transplant donor. The V gene is TRBV10-3, the J gene TRBJ1-1; 7 bases fit TRBD1. The sample comprised blood, either unsorted or a sorted T cell fraction (not recorded which). The CDR3 sequence is CAINRQGRNTEAFF. In nucleotides, the CDR3 is TGTGCCATCAACCGACAGGGCAGGAACACTGAAGCTTTCTTT.